These 5 T cell receptor beta chains share one sample of origin, sequenced in a study of T cell responses to AZD1222 COVID-19 vaccine. Some clones are missing from TCRdb's copy, which holds only in-frame ones; the method was immunoSEQ multiplex PCR. In the table there are 110,000 or so clones, roughly 91% of which are singletons. The starting material was peripheral blood, obtained 28 days after the second AZD1222 dose. Receptor source: an adult who received the AZD1222 COVID-19 vaccine.

V gene TRBV7-9 combines with J gene TRBJ2-2, with D hard to call. Trimming removed 1 base at V and 6 bases at J, with 12 bases between. Germline V CDR1 and CDR2: SEHNR, FQNEAQ (reference sequence). The CDR3 runs to 15 residues. The CDR3 DNA reads TGTGCCAGCAGCTTAGGAGCCGTTGGATCCGGGGAGCTGTTTTTT. Translated: CASSLGAVGSGELFF.

This clone was counted only a few times. The chain combines TRBV7-2 with TRBJ2-7; a weak D match, TRBD2 (6 bases). The CDR3 contains 14 residues. The ends were cut back, 1 base at V and 4 bases at J, with 11 bases in the middle. The germline CDR1 and CDR2 sequences are SGHTA and FQGNSA. CDR3 protein: CASSLGGTVYEQYF. As DNA, the CDR3 is TGTGCCAGCAGCTTAGGGGGGACTGTATACGAGCAGTACTTC.

The chain uses TRBV11-2 and TRBJ2-3; 10 nucleotides match TRBD2. V shed 0 bases, J shed 1 base, and the junction held 1 base outside the gene matches. Germline V gives CDR1 SGHAT, CDR2 FQNNGV. The CDR3 totals 16 residues. CDR3 sequence reads: CASSLDGTSGTDTQYF. CDR3 DNA: TGTGCCAGCAGCTTAGATGGGACTAGCGGCACAGATACGCAGTATTTT.

The V call is TRBV12-3 or TRBV12-4, the J call TRBJ2-5, with no clear D. CDR3 length equals 12 residues. V gave up 5 bases and J gave up 1 base, with 5 bases separating them. DNA of the CDR3: TGTGCCAGCAGTGGGCTCCAAGAGACCCAGTACTTC. Protein: CASSGLQETQYF.

The J gene is TRBJ2-2, the V gene TRBV11-3; possibly TRBD1 for D (5 bases). Trimming took 1 base from V and 6 from J, leaving 18 bases between them. CDR3 length equals 17 residues. CDR1 is SGHNT, CDR2 YENEEA, per germline. The CDR3 DNA reads as TGTGCCAGCAGCTTAGTAAGGTGGGGCCAGATTCCCGGGGAGCTGTTTTTT. Amino acid sequence: CASSLVRWGQIPGELFF.